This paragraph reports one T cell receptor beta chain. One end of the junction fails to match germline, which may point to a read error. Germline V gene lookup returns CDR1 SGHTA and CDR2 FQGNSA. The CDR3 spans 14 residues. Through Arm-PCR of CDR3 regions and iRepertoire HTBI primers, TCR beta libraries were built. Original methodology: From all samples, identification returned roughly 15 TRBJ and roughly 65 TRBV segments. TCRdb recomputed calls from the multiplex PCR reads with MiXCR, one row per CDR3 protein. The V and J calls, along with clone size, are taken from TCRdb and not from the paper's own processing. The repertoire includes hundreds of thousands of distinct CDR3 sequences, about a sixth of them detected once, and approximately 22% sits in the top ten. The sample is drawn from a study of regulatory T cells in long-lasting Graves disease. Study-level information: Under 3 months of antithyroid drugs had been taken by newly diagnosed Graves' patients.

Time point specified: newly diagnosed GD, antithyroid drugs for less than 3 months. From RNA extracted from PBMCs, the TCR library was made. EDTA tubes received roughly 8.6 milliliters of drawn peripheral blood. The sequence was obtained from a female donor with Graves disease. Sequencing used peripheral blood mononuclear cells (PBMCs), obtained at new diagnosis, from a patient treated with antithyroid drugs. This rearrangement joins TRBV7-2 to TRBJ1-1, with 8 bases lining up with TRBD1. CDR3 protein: CASSQTGEGTEAFF. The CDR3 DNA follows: TGCGCCAGCAGCCAGACAGGGGAGGGAACTGAAGCTTTCTTT.